This T cell receptor beta chain was profiled in a study of T cell responses to AZD1222 COVID-19 vaccine. General observations from the study: Unmutated variant regions reportedly attract nearly half of all spike-specific TCRs. In a largely white British group with more females than males, clonal diversity was possibly underestimated. There were vaccine-associated CD4 TCRs across spike, dominant at 160-218 and 743-854.

To note about this clone: Its cognate antigen is unknown.

Profiling relied on immunoSEQ multiplex PCR, and the TCRdb table lists in-frame clones only, not all of them. This table holds about 77,000 clones, roughly 90% found once. The TCR was taken from an adult who received the AZD1222 COVID-19 vaccine. The specimen comprised peripheral blood, sampled 28 days after the second AZD1222 dose.

The CDR3 protein is CATSRARGLAGLEQFF. The CDR3 bases are TGTGCCACCAGCAGAGCGAGGGGGCTAGCGGGATTAGAGCAGTTCTTC. This chain joins TRBV15 and TRBJ2-1; 9 nucleotides match TRBD2. The CDR3 runs to 16 residues. Trimming took 1 base from V and 10 from J; bases not matched to a gene: 11. Germline V CDR1 and CDR2: LNHNV, YYDKDF (reference sequence). The variable domain in full, completed from reference TRBV15 and TRBJ2-1, reads DAMVIQNPRYQVTQFGKPVTLSCSQTLNHNVMYWYQQKSSQAPKLLFHYYDKDFNNEADTPDNFQSRRPNTSFCFLDIRSPGLGDTAMYLCATSRARGLAGLEQFFGPGTRLTVL.